This T cell receptor (beta chain) was identified in a study of blood T cell repertoires in COVID-19. CDR1 and CDR2 (germline): MNHEY, SVGAGI. The CDR3 extends over 13 amino acids. Deletions cut 6 bases from V and 4 bases from J, with 13 bases between. TCRdb keeps only in-frame clones here, not all; method: immunoSEQ multiplex PCR. Seen here are 80,000 to 100,000 clones, around 87% observed once, and the top ten hold about 20%. The TCR comes from a human donor in a cohort sampled during active COVID-19. Specimen: peripheral blood. The chain uses TRBV6-5 and TRBJ2-7, with D tentatively TRBD1 (6 bases). The CDR3 DNA sequence: TGTGCCAGCAGGGCCGGGACAACGTACGAGCAGTACTTC. As protein: CASRAGTTYEQYF.